Listed below are T cell receptor beta chains from one sample, sequenced in a study of blood T cell repertoires in COVID-19. The assay was immunoSEQ multiplex PCR, and TCRdb's table has in-frame clones only and misses some. Among 160,000 or so clones listed, about four fifths were seen once. Sequencing was done on a sample of peripheral blood. The receptors derive from a woman over 75 with acute or convalescent COVID-19. Each CDR3 is given with its conserved first and last residue. D genes are given only for firm matches. Part of the rows lack a size; the others show once, few, many or a class for expanded clones.

TRBJ1-1 | NA | TRBV9 | NA | TGTGCCAGCAGTAAGACAGGTAACACTGAAGCTTTCTTT | CASSKTGNTEAFF
TRBJ1-1 | NA | TRBV27 | TRBD1 | TGTGCCAGCAGTTTCTGGACAGGGGGGGGGAACACTGAAGCTTTCTTT | CASSFWTGGGNTEAFF
TRBJ2-2 | NA | TRBV4-1 | TRBD2 | TGCGCCAGCAGCAAAAGGGTACTAGCGGGGGCCGGGGAGCTGTTTTTT | CASSKRVLAGAGELFF
TRBJ1-6 | NA | TRBV6-1 | NA | TGTGCCAGCAGTGTCGGGGCGGGGAATTATAATTCACCCCTCCACTTT | CASSVGAGNYNSPLHF
TRBJ1-4 | NA | TRBV24-1 | TRBD1 | TGTGCCACCAGTGAGGGACAGGGGGTTGAAAAACTGTTTTTT | CATSEGQGVEKLFF
TRBJ2-3 | NA | TRBV6-5 | NA | TGTGCCAGCAACCGAGTCCCCGATACGCAGTATTTT | CASNRVPDTQYF
TRBJ1-6 | NA | TRBV7-9 | NA | TGTGCCAGCAGCTCCACCGGGGGTAATTCACCCCTCCACTTT | CASSSTGGNSPLHF
TRBJ1-4 | NA | TRBV2 | TRBD1 | TGTGCCAGCAGCCCAACAGGGGTTCGGAGTGAAAAACTGTTTTTT | CASSPTGVRSEKLFF
TRBJ1-6 | NA | TRBV7-2 | NA | TGTGCCAGCAGCTTATCCACGGGACACCCTTCACCCCTCCACTTT | CASSLSTGHPSPLHF
TRBJ2-7 | NA | TRBV11-2 | TRBD2 | TGTGCCAGCAGCCCCAAGCGGGGGGGACCTTACGAGCAGTACTTC | CASSPKRGGPYEQYF
TRBJ2-7 | NA | TRBV4-1 | TRBD2 | TGCGCCAGCAGCCAAGCGGCTAGCGGGGGGCCTTACGAGCAGTACTTC | CASSQAASGGPYEQYF
TRBJ2-7 | few | TRBV18 | TRBD1 | TGTGCCAGCTCACCCCTAAGGACAGGGGAATACTACGAGCAGTACTTC | CASSPLRTGEYYEQYF
TRBJ1-5 | NA | TRBV5-1 | TRBD1 | TGCGCCAGCAGCCGACGCTCAGGGGGCGATCAGCCCCAGCATTTT | CASSRRSGGDQPQHF
TRBJ1-1 | NA | TRBV18 | TRBD1 | TGTGCCAGCTCACTAACAGGGGGGGCGAACACTGAAGCTTTCTTT | CASSLTGGANTEAFF
TRBJ2-5 | NA | TRBV7-9 | NA | TGTGCCAGCAGCTTAGGGGCGTACCAAGAGACCCAGTACTTC | CASSLGAYQETQYF
TRBJ2-1 | NA | TRBV4-1 | NA | TGCGCCAGCAGCCAAGCCTCATCCCGAGTCAGGGGCAAAGCCTACAATGAGCAGTTCTTC | CASSQASSRVRGKAYNEQFF
TRBJ2-5 | NA | TRBV7-9 | NA | TGTGCCAGCACCCCAGGGGCAGAGACCCAGTACTTC | CASTPGAETQYF
TRBJ2-7 | NA | TRBV29-1 | NA | TGCAGCGTACGGACACCACAACCCTACGAGCAGTACTTC | CSVRTPQPYEQYF
TRBJ1-2 | few | TRBV27 | TRBD1 | TGTGCCAGCAGTTTATCGGCGACAGGGCATGGCTACACCTTC | CASSLSATGHGYTF
TRBJ1-1 | NA | TRBV24-1 | NA | TGTGCCACCAGTGATTCCGGGACATCTATCTCCAACACTGAAGCTTTCTTT | CATSDSGTSISNTEAFF
TRBJ1-4 | NA | TRBV4-2 | TRBD1 | TGTGCCAGCACCACGGACAGGATTAATGAAAAACTGTTTTTT | CASTTDRINEKLFF
TRBJ2-1 | NA | TRBV11-2 | TRBD1 | TGTGCCAGCAGCTTTTCCGGGACAGTATACAATGAGCAGTTCTTC | CASSFSGTVYNEQFF
TRBJ1-6 | NA | TRBV18 | NA | TGTGCCAGCTCACCACCCCGCGGGCGAGATTCACCCCTCCACTTT | CASSPPRGRDSPLHF
TRBJ2-1 | NA | TRBV27 | TRBD2 | TGTGCCAGCAGCCCCTTAGCGGGAGGGCCGGATGAGCAGTTCTTC | CASSPLAGGPDEQFF
TRBJ1-3 | few | TRBV4-1 | TRBD1 | TGCGCCAGCAGCCTCTCGGACAGGGGGCTTGGAAACACCATATATTTT | CASSLSDRGLGNTIYF
TRBJ1-2 | NA | TRBV5-1 | NA | TGCGCCAGCAGCTTGGTTGGGGGGGATGGCTACACCTTC | CASSLVGGDGYTF
TRBJ2-1 | NA | TRBV20-1 | TRBD2 | TGCAGTGCTAGTAAGGCTAGCGGGGCCTCCAATGAGCAGTTCTTC | CSASKASGASNEQFF
TRBJ2-7 | few | TRBV4-1 | NA | TGCGCCAGCAGCCAAGATACCGGCGGGGAGCCCTACGAGCAGTACTTC | CASSQDTGGEPYEQYF
TRBJ1-3 | few | TRBV7-9 | NA | TGTGCCAGCACAAGGGCGGGCACCATATATTTT | CASTRAGTIYF